This T cell receptor (beta chain) originates from a study of blood T cell repertoires in COVID-19. The overall study: COVID-19 samples collected from the United States, Italy and Spain covered acute and convalescent phases. From T cells, B-cell-depleted T cells, or PBMCs came the material, which was cDNA or gDNA.

The CDR3 runs to 14 residues. Germline CDR1 is MNHEY and CDR2 is SVGAGI. The junction had 5 bases not matched to a gene; V was cut back by 8 bases and J by 1 base. In the authors' methods: Scientists estimated how many nucleated cells there were by amplifying reference gene primers. Sequencing was performed with immunoSEQ multiplex PCR; in TCRdb, only in-frame clones are kept and a portion is missing. That table is the source of V, J and clone size, and D and trimming were worked out from the DNA. This sample has 80,000 or so clones, with roughly 87% found just once. This clonotype was sampled from a man aged 50 to 60 with acute or convalescent COVID-19. Sequenced sample: peripheral blood. The V call is TRBV6-5, the J call TRBJ1-1, with TRBD1 matching over 9 bases. Written as DNA, the CDR3 is TGTGCCAGCGGGGGACAGGGCCCGAACACTGAAGCTTTCTTT. Its translation is CASGGQGPNTEAFF.